The 24 T cell receptor beta chains in this list originate from one sample, sequenced in a study of shared clonotypes between healthy human individuals. Data came from immunoSEQ multiplex PCR; TCRdb stores just in-frame clones and leaves some out. This table has nearly 1,000,000 clones, more than 75% appearing once. The sequenced material came from memory CD4+ T cells sorted from blood. This sample's subset: CD45RA-negative fraction. The receptors originated from a man aged 18 to 30 in good health.

The V gene is TRBV18, the J gene TRBJ2-4; the D call may be TRBD1 or TRBD2 (5 bases each). The CDR3 covers 16 residues. The germline gives CDR1 KGHSH, CDR2 LQKENI. The ends were cut back, 4 bases at V and 7 bases at J, with 20 bases in the middle. CDR3 loop: CASSLYDPGLGNIQYF. The CDR3 nucleotides are TGTGCCAGCTCACTATACGATCCGGGGCTGGGGAACATTCAGTACTTC.

On this clone itself: This sample also contains other DNA sequences that code for the same CDR3. The rearrangement joins TRBV5-1 to TRBJ2-2; TRBD1 matches at 7 bases. Unmatched junction bases numbered 0, after V lost 0 bases and J lost 1 base. Germline CDR1 SGHRS, CDR2 YFSETQ. The CDR3 has 15 residues. The CDR3 sequence is CASSLGDRNTGELFF. The DNA for the CDR3 is TGCGCCAGCAGCTTGGGGGACAGGAACACCGGGGAGCTGTTTTTT.

The chain joins TRBV9 to TRBJ2-3, with D unresolved. From germline, CDR1 is SGDLS and CDR2 YYNGEE. The length of the CDR3 is 13 residues. V lost 2 bases to trimming and J lost 2 bases, with 6 bases between them. The CDR3 here is CASSVFFTDTQYF. In DNA, the CDR3 is TGTGCCAGCAGCGTTTTCTTCACAGATACGCAGTATTTT.

V and J are TRBV7-2 and TRBJ2-1; D may be TRBD2 (6 bases). V was cut by 3 bases and J by 0 bases, with 21 bases left in between. Germline V CDR1 and CDR2: SGHTA, FQGNSA. The CDR3 sequence is 19 residues long. CDR3 DNA: TGTGCCAGCAGCTTTCAATCGGGTCGCGGGGCAGGCTCCTACAATGAGCAGTTCTTC. Protein: CASSFQSGRGAGSYNEQFF. The full variable domain, in which reference TRBV7-2 and TRBJ2-1 provide the parts outside the CDR3, is GAGVSQSPSNKVTEKGKDVELRCDPISGHTALYWYRQSLGQGLEFLIYFQGNSAPDKSGLPSDRFSAERTGGSVSTLTIQRTQQEDSAVYLCASSFQSGRGAGSYNEQFFGPGTRLTVL.

The chain has TRBV6-1 and TRBJ2-7, with TRBD2 as a possible D gene (7 bases). This CDR3 is built from 14 residues. Germline V gene lookup returns CDR1 MNHNS and CDR2 SASEGT. V was pared by 5 bases and J by 3 bases, with 14 bases between. The CDR3, as DNA: TGTGCCAGCAGTTTAGAGGGAGGGGGCTACGAGCAGTACTTC. The encoded protein is CASSLEGGGYEQYF.

The rearrangement joins TRBV10-3 to TRBJ1-1; D is undetermined. V was shortened by 5 bases and J by 1 base, with 11 bases between the two germline ends. This CDR3 has 14 residues. CDR1 ENHRY and CDR2 SYGVKD come from the germline V gene. CDR3 sequence: CAISPKQPNTEAFF. CDR3 DNA sequence: TGTGCCATCAGTCCCAAACAACCGAACACTGAAGCTTTCTTT.

The genes are TRBV9 and TRBJ2-3; D is unclear. This CDR3 is 14 amino acids long. The germline V gene encodes CDR1 SGDLS and CDR2 YYNGEE. The V end was cut by 4 bases, the J end by 5 bases, with 14 bases between. This CDR3 is CASSPPPPGDTQYF. The DNA for the CDR3 is TGTGCCAGCAGCCCACCACCCCCCGGAGATACGCAGTATTTT.

The J gene is TRBJ1-5, the V gene TRBV9, with 7 bases that match TRBD1. The V gene's germline CDR1 is SGDLS and CDR2 YYNGEE. V shed 0 bases, J shed 5 bases, and the junction held 2 bases outside the gene matches. The length of the CDR3 is 14 residues. Here the CDR3 reads CASSVGDSYQPQHF. CDR3 DNA: TGTGCCAGCAGCGTAGGGGACAGCTATCAGCCCCAGCATTTT.

The chain is built from TRBV10-3 and TRBJ2-7; maybe TRBD1 (6 bases). Trimming shortened V by 10 bases and J by 5 bases, and 15 bases separated the two germline ends. CDR1 ENHRY and CDR2 SYGVKD come from the germline V gene. The CDR3 is 12 amino acids. The CDR3 bases are TGTGCCACTTCACAGGGCCTCAACGAGCAGTACTTC. It codes for CATSQGLNEQYF.

The chain employs TRBV29-1 and TRBJ1-1; 8 nucleotides line up with TRBD1. The CDR3 consists of 12 residues. Germline CDR1 reads SQVTM; CDR2 reads ANQGSEA. Unmatched junction bases numbered 5, after V lost 6 bases and J lost 5 bases. CDR3 nucleotides: TGCAGCGTCCACAGGGGGAGGACTGAAGCTTTCTTT. Its translation: CSVHRGRTEAFF.

The CDR3 DNA follows: TGTGCCAGCAGTCTCCTAGCGGGGGGCAGCAATGAGCAGTTCTTC. Its translation is CASSLLAGGSNEQFF. The J gene is TRBJ2-1, the V gene TRBV6-4, with 11 bases matching TRBD2. J lost 6 bases, V lost 5 bases, and 6 bases had no gene match. Germline-derived CDR1 and CDR2 are MRHNA and SNTAGT. CDR3 length: 15 amino acids.

The chain combines TRBV5-1 with TRBJ1-1; 7 nucleotides line up with TRBD1. The length of the CDR3 is 14 residues. Germline CDR1 SGHRS, CDR2 YFSETQ. The ends lost 2 bases at V and 4 bases at J; junction bases unmatched: 5. CDR3 protein: CASSLQGIGTEAFF. In nucleotides, the CDR3 is TGCGCCAGCAGCTTACAGGGGATAGGCACTGAAGCTTTCTTT. Drawing the rest from reference TRBV5-1 and TRBJ1-1, the complete variable domain is KAGVTQTPRYLIKTRGQQVTLSCSPISGHRSVSWYQQTPGQGLQFLFEYFSETQRNKGNFPGRFSGRQFSNSRSEMNVSTLELGDSALYLCASSLQGIGTEAFFGQGTRLTVV.

Regarding this clone: Germline and junction disagree at one end, which may indicate a read error. V is TRBV6-6 and J is TRBJ1-4, with D unresolved. Germline values: CDR1 MNHNY, CDR2 SVGAGI (reference sequence). The CDR3 consists of 14 residues. CDR3 amino acids: CATSSWAANEKLFF. CDR3 nucleotides: TGTGCCACCAGTTCCTGGGCAGCTAATGAAAAACTGTTTTTT.

As DNA, the CDR3 is TGCGCCAGCCGCTCGTGGGGTGAAGATACGCAGTATTTT. Protein sequence: CASRSWGEDTQYF. The chain uses TRBV10-2 and TRBJ2-3; no clear D. This CDR3 is 13 amino acids long. Germline CDR1 WSHSY, CDR2 SAAADI. V was trimmed by 8 bases and J by 5 bases, leaving 14 bases between them.

V usage is TRBV28 and J usage is TRBJ2-7; 11 nucleotides line up with TRBD2. CDR1 MDHEN and CDR2 SYDVKM come from the germline V gene. V shed 5 bases, J shed 4 bases, and the junction held 7 bases outside the gene matches. The CDR3 is made up of 15 amino acids. CDR3 in DNA: TGTGCCAGCAGTCGGACTAGCGGGCTTTGGTACGAGCAGTACTTC. Translation gives CASSRTSGLWYEQYF.

The chain is built from TRBV23-1 and TRBJ2-7; perhaps TRBD2 as D (6 bases). TRBV23-1 is labeled an ORF, and its function is uncertain. This CDR3 contains 15 residues. Trimming removed 0 bases at V and 4 bases at J, with 13 bases between. DNA for the CDR3: TGCGCCAGCAGTCAATCGAGAGGGAGGAAATACGAGCAGTACTTC. This encodes CASSQSRGRKYEQYF.

The chain links TRBV27 to TRBJ2-3; D is unresolved. V was clipped by 2 bases and J by 6 bases, with 9 bases between them. CDR3 length equals 13 residues. Germline lookup yields CDR1 MNHEY and CDR2 SMNVEV (reference sequence). CDR3 sequence (DNA): TGTGCCAGCAGTTTAGGGCCAATGGATACGCAGTATTTT. Encoded protein: CASSLGPMDTQYF.

This rearrangement joins TRBV5-1 to TRBJ2-1, with 7 bases lining up with TRBD1. The germline CDR1 and CDR2 sequences are SGHRS and YFSETQ. The CDR3 has 16 residues. V was clipped by 1 base and J by 15 bases; unmatched bases: 19. The CDR3 loop is CASSLSLGDRPGRAFF. The CDR3 DNA follows: TGCGCCAGCAGCTTGTCTCTAGGGGACAGACCCGGAAGGGCGTTCTTC.

DNA of the CDR3: TGTGCCAGTAGCCGTCGACAGGAGAGCTCCTACGAGCAGTACTTC. Its translation is CASSRRQESSYEQYF. This chain uses TRBV19 with TRBJ2-7, with a weak D call TRBD1 (6 bases). The CDR3 length is 15 residues. Germline assignment: CDR1 LNHDA and CDR2 SQIVND (reference sequence). The V end was cut by 6 bases, the J end by 0 bases, with 15 bases between.

This sequence joins TRBV7-2 and TRBJ1-1; a possible D gene is TRBD1 (5 bases). Per the germline V gene, CDR1 is SGHTA and CDR2 is FQGNSA. The CDR3 is 15 amino acids. Trimming left V 5 bases short and J 4 bases short, with 17 bases between. The CDR3 DNA reads TGTGCCAGCAGCCAAAGTCCCAGGGCTAGCACTGAAGCTTTCTTT. Translation: CASSQSPRASTEAFF.

In nucleotides, the CDR3 is TGTGCCAGCAGCTTAGATCATAGGGATTGGGAGCTAGCCAAAAACATTCAGTACTTC. Protein: CASSLDHRDWELAKNIQYF. V usage is TRBV11-2 and J usage is TRBJ2-4; D may be TRBD2 (5 bases). Deletions cut 0 bases from V and 0 bases from J, with 18 bases between. There are 19 residues in the CDR3. Germline V lookup: CDR1 SGHAT, CDR2 FQNNGV.

A single count supports this clone. This rearrangement joins TRBV4-1 to TRBJ2-1; 12 bases line up with TRBD2. The V gene's germline CDR1 is MGHRA and CDR2 YSYEKL. There are 15 residues in the CDR3. V lost 1 base to trimming and J lost 9 bases; unmatched junction nucleotides: 4. CDR3 sequence: CASSQGLAGGPEQFF. DNA of the CDR3: TGCGCCAGCAGCCAAGGGCTAGCGGGGGGGCCTGAGCAGTTCTTC.

The rearrangement links TRBV10-1 to TRBJ1-1; tentative D call: TRBD1 (6 bases). Trimming stripped 5 bases from V and 1 base from J, with 11 bases between. The CDR3 spans 14 residues. Germline assignment: CDR1 WNHNN and CDR2 SYGVQD (reference sequence). In DNA, the CDR3 is TGCGCCAGCAGTAGTGGCAGGGGGAACACTGAAGCTTTCTTT. This sequence encodes CASSSGRGNTEAFF.

This clone was seen only a few times. The chain combines TRBV30 with TRBJ1-4; a weak D match, TRBD1 (6 bases). V was trimmed by 8 bases and J by 4 bases, leaving 14 bases between them. This CDR3 spans 13 amino acids. Germline V gene sequence: CDR1 GTSNPN, CDR2 SVGIG (reference sequence). Here the CDR3 DNA reads TGTGCCGGGAAACAGGGCGTTAATGAAAAACTGTTTTTT. Encoded protein: CAGKQGVNEKLFF. Combining the CDR3 with reference TRBV30 and TRBJ1-4 gives the whole variable domain SQTIHQWPATLVQPVGSPLSLECTVEGTSNPNLYWYRQAAGRGLQLLFYSVGIGQISSEVPQNLSASRPQDRQFILSSKKLLLSDSGFYLCAGKQGVNEKLFFGSGTQLSVL.